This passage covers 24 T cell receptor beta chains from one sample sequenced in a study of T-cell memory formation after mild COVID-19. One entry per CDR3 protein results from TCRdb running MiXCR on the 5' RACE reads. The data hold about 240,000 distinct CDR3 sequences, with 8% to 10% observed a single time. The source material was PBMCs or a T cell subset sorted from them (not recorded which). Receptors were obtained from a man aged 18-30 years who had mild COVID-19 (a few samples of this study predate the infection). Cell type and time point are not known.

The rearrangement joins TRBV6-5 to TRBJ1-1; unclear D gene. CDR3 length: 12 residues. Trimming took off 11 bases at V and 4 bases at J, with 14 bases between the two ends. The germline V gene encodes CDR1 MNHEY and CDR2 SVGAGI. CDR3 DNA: TGTGCCTCCGGCCCAGCTCGCACTGAAGCTTTCTTT. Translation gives CASGPARTEAFF.

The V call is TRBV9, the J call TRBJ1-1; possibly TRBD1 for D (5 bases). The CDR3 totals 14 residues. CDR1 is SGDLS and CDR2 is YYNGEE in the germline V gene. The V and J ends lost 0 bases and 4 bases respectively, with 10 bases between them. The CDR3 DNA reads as TGTGCCAGCAGCGTAGACGGGGGATCCACTGAAGCTTTCTTT. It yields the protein CASSVDGGSTEAFF.

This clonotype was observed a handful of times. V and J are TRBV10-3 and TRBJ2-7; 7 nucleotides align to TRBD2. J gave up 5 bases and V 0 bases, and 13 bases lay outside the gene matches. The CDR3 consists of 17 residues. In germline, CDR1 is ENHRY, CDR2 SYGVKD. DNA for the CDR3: TGTGCCATCAGTGAGTCGGTTGGCCCAGGACTAGGGCACGAGCAGTACTTC. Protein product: CAISESVGPGLGHEQYF.

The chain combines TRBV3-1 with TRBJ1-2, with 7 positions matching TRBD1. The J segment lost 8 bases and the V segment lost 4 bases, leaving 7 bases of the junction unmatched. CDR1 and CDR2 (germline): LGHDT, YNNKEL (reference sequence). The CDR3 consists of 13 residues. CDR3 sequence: CASSLSLDRGYTF. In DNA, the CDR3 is TGTGCCAGCAGCCTCTCCCTGGACAGGGGCTACACCTTC.

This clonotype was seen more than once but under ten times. CDR3 in amino acids: CASSLLVGGFSGQDTQYF. CDR3 coding DNA: TGTGCCAGCAGTCTCCTGGTGGGGGGCTTCTCCGGTCAAGATACGCAGTATTTT. The chain couples TRBV7-8 to TRBJ2-3; D possibly matches TRBD1 or TRBD2 (6 bases each). The CDR3 is 18 amino acids. Trimming pared 6 bases from V and 5 bases from J, leaving 27 bases between. CDR1 is SGHVS and CDR2 is FQNEAQ in the germline V gene.

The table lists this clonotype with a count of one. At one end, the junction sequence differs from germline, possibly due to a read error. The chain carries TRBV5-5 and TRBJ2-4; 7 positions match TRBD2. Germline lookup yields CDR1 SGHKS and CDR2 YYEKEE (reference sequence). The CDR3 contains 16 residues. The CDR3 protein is CASSLDGTPSGNIQHF. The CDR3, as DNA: TGTGCCAGCAGCTTGGACGGGACTCCGAGCGGGAACATTCAGCACTTC.

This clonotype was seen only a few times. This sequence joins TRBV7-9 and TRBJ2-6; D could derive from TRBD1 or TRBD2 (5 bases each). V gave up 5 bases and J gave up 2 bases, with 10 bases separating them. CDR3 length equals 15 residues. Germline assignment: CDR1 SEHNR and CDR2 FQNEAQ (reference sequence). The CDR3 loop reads CASSPGSAGANVLTF. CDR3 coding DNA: TGTGCCAGCAGCCCAGGGAGCGCTGGGGCCAACGTCCTGACTTTC.

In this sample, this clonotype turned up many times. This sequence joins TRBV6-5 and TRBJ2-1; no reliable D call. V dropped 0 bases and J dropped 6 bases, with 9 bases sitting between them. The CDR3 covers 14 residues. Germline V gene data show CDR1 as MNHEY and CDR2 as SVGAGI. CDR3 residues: CASSYSLWVNEQFF. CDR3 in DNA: TGTGCCAGCAGTTACTCTCTGTGGGTCAATGAGCAGTTCTTC.

The CDR3, as DNA: TGTGCCATCAGTGAGACCGGACAGGGGGCAACCGGGGAGCTGTTTTTT. Translating gives CAISETGQGATGELFF. The rearrangement links TRBV10-3 to TRBJ2-2; 11 bases align to TRBD1. Germline CDR1 and CDR2: ENHRY and SYGVKD. The CDR3 length is 16 residues. The V and J ends lost 2 bases and 5 bases, in that order; junction bases with no gene match: 4.

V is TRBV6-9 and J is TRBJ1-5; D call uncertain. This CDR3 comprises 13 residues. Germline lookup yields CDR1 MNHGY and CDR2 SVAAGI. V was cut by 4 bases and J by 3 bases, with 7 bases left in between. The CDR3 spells CASSSGNNQPQHF. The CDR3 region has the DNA TGTGCCAGCAGTTCAGGAAACAATCAGCCCCAGCATTTT.

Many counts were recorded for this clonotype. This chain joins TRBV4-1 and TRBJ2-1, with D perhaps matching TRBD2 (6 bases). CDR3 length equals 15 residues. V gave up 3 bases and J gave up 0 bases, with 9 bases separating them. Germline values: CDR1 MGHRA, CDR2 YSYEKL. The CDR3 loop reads CASSQGDFSYNEQFF. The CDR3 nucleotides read TGCGCCAGCAGCCAGGGGGACTTCTCCTACAATGAGCAGTTCTTC.

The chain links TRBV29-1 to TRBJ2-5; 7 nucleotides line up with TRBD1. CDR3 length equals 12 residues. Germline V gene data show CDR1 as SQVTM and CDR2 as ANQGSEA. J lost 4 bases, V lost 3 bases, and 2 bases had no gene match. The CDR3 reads CSVDRQGETQYF. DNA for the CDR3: TGCAGCGTTGACCGACAGGGAGAGACCCAGTACTTC.

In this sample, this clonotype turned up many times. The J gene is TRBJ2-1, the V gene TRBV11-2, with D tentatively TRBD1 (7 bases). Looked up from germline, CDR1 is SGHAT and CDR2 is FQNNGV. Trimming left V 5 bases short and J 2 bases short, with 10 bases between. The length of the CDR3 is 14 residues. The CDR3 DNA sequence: TGTGCCAGCAGCCGGGGGACAGCCTACAATGAGCAGTTCTTC. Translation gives CASSRGTAYNEQFF.

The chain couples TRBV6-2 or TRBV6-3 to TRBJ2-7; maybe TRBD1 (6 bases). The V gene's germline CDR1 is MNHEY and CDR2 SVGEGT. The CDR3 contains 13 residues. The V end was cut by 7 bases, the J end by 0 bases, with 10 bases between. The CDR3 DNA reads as TGTGCCAGCATCAGGGGAAGCTCCTACGAGCAGTACTTC. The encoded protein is CASIRGSSYEQYF.

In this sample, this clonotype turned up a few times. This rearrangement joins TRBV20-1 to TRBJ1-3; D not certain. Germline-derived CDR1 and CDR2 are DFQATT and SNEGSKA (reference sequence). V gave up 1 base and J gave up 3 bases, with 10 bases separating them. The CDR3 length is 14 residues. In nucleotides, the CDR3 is TGCAGTGCTAGAGTGTTAGGGTTTGGAAACACCATATATTTT. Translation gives CSARVLGFGNTIYF.

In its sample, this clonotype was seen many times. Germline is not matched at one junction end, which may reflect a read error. The CDR3, as DNA: TGTGCTAGCAGCACTGGGACTAGCGGACGCACTGAGCAGTTCTTC. Amino acids: CASSTGTSGRTEQFF. The chain joins TRBV7-7 to TRBJ2-1; TRBD2 aligns across 11 bases. CDR3 length: 15 residues. CDR1 and CDR2 from the germline V gene are SSHAT and FNYEAQ (reference sequence).

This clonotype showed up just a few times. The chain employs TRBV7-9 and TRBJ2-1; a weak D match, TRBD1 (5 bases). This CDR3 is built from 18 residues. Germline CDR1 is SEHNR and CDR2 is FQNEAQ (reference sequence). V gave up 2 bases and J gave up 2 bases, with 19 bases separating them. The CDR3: CASSLSEMRTPAYNEQFF. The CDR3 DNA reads TGTGCCAGCAGCTTATCTGAGATGAGGACACCAGCCTACAATGAGCAGTTCTTC.

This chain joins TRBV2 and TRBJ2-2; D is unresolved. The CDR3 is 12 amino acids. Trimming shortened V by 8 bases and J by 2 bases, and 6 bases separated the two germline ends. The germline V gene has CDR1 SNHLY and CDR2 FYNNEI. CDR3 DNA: TGTGCCAGCCTCTTTAACACCGGGGAGCTGTTTTTT. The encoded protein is CASLFNTGELFF.

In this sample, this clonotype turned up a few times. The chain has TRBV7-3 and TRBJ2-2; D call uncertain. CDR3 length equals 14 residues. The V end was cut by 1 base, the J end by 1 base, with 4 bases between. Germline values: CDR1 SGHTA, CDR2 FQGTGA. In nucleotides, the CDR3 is TGTGCCAGCAGCTTAAATCAGAACACCGGGGAGCTGTTTTTT. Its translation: CASSLNQNTGELFF.

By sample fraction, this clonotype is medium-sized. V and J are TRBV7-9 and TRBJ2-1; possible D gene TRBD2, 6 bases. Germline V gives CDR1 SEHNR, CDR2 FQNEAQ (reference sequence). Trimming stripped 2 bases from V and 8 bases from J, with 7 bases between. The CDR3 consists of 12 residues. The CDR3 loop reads CASSLTGDEQFF. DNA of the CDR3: TGTGCCAGCAGCTTAACGGGGGATGAGCAGTTCTTC.

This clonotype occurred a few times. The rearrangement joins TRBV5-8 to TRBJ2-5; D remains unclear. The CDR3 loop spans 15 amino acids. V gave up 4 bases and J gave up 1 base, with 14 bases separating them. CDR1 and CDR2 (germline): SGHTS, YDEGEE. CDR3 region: CASSPPGARQETQYF. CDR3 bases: TGTGCCAGCAGCCCCCCGGGTGCCCGCCAAGAGACCCAGTACTTC.

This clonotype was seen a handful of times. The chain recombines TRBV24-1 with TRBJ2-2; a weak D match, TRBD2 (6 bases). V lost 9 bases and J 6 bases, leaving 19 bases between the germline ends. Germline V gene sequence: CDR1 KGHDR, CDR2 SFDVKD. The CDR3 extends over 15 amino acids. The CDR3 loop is CATPPGLRTSGELFF. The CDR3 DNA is TGTGCCACCCCCCCGGGACTTAGGACGTCCGGGGAGCTGTTTTTT.

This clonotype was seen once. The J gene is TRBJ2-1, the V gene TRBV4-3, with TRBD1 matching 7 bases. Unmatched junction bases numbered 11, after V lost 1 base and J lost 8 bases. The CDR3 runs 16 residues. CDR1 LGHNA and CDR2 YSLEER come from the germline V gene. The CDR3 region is CASSQAEGGLLDEQFF. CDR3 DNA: TGCGCCAGCAGCCAAGCGGAAGGGGGCCTGTTGGATGAGCAGTTCTTC.

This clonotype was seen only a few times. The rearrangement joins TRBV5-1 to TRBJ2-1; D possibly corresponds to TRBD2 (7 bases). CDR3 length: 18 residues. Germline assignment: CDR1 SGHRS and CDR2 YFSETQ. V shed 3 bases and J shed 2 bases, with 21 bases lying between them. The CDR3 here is CASSYPREGGSPYNEQFF. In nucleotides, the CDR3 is TGCGCCAGCAGCTACCCGCGAGAGGGGGGGAGCCCCTACAATGAGCAGTTCTTC.